Sequencing of this T cell receptor beta chain was carried out in a study of graft-versus-host responses after intestinal transplantation. Across the whole study: For around three years after anti-thymocyte globulin induction, all recipients took tacrolimus and steroids.

The assay was immunoSEQ multiplex PCR, and TCRdb's table has in-frame clones only and misses some. Among tens of thousands of clones, roughly 93% were seen once, and the ten largest hold 0.38%. Comments on this clone: Its antigen remains unknown.

This specimen consisted of unstimulated CD4+ T cells sorted from spleen or lymph node cells, obtained before transplant. The receptor was derived from a human donor who was the organ donor for an intestinal transplant.

This CDR3 is CASSMGTGASYEQYF. The CDR3 DNA reads TGTGCCAGTAGTATGGGGACCGGAGCTTCCTACGAGCAGTACTTC. The chain is built from TRBV19 and TRBJ2-7, with D perhaps matching TRBD1 or TRBD2 (5 bases each). V was shortened by 3 bases and J by 1 base, with 13 bases between the two germline ends. CDR1 and CDR2 (germline): LNHDA, SQIVND (reference sequence). This CDR3 is built from 15 residues.